Listed here are 25 T cell receptor beta chains from one sample, sequenced in a study of T cells in Graves' hyperthyroidism and ophthalmopathy. RNA transcripts served as the template for amplifying TCR beta CDR3 regions. The TCR CDR3 first-round RT-PCR relied on the HTBI primer set. TCRdb processed the multiplex PCR reads anew with MiXCR; each CDR3 protein has one entry. The sample has roughly 700,000 distinct CDR3 sequences, around a third seen once. The sequenced sample consisted of blood. Receptor source: a middle-aged woman with Graves' hyperthyroidism.

Regarding this clonotype: The conserved phenylalanine or tryptophan is not found at the CDR3 terminus, so this likely reflects a read error. The rearrangement links TRBV12-3 or TRBV12-4 to TRBJ2-7; the match to TRBD1 covers 10 bases. V trimming: 5 bases; J trimming: 4 bases; junction bases outside the gene matches: 5. This CDR3 has 14 residues. The CDR3 here is CASSPGTGVYEQYL. The CDR3 nucleotides read TGTGCCAGCAGTCCCGGGACAGGGGTGTACGAGCAGTACCTC.

As regards this clonotype: A much more abundant neighbour one base away suggests this may be a read error. This CDR3 is missing its conserved last phenylalanine or tryptophan, likely due to a read error. This chain links TRBV7-2 with TRBJ1-2; D not certain. V shed 7 bases and J shed 6 bases, with 21 bases lying between them. This CDR3 spans 15 amino acids. Germline CDR1 and CDR2: SGHTA and FQGNSA. CDR3 protein: CASTTWEGDGDGYTL. CDR3 nucleotides: TGTGCCAGCACCACGTGGGAGGGTGACGGGGATGGCTACACCCTC.

The chain links TRBV29-1 to TRBJ1-2; tentative D call: TRBD1 (5 bases). The CDR3 length is 15 residues. Germline V gives CDR1 SQVTM, CDR2 ANQGSEA. With 2 bases removed from V and 6 bases from J, the gap between germline ends came to 19 bases. In nucleotides, the CDR3 is TGCAGCGTTGAACCTAGCGGGGGAAATGTGGATGGCTACACCTTC. Its protein is CSVEPSGGNVDGYTF.

This clonotype was counted at least ten times. CDR3 DNA: TGCAGCGGAACCTTTGGGAACACTGAAGCTTTCTTT. Its translation: CSGTFGNTEAFF. The V and J genes are TRBV29-1 and TRBJ1-1, with D uncertain. Germline V lookup: CDR1 SQVTM, CDR2 ANQGSEA. Trimming stripped 7 bases from V and 1 base from J, with 10 bases between. The CDR3 extends over 12 amino acids.

This clonotype occurred a few times. The chain carries TRBV5-5 and TRBJ1-1; 8 bases match TRBD1. The CDR3 totals 16 residues. Looked up from germline, CDR1 is SGHKS and CDR2 is YYEKEE (reference sequence). J gave up 5 bases and V 4 bases, and 13 bases lay outside the gene matches. The CDR3 nucleotides are TGTGCCAGCAGCGCAAGCAGGGGGCTGGGAGGGACTGAAGCTTTCTTT. As protein: CASSASRGLGGTEAFF.

This clonotype has just a few counts. The CDR3 spells CASSIRGLSSYEQYF. The CDR3 DNA reads as TGTGCCAGTAGTATACGGGGCCTCAGCTCCTACGAGCAGTACTTC. V is TRBV19 and J is TRBJ2-7; D tentatively fits TRBD1 or TRBD2 (5 bases each). Germline V gene data show CDR1 as LNHDA and CDR2 as SQIVND (reference sequence). V gave up 2 bases and J gave up 0 bases, with 11 bases separating them. This CDR3 is built from 15 residues.

This clonotype was detected ten times or more. The chain has TRBV7-2 and TRBJ1-4, with D unresolved. V shed 5 bases and J shed 1 base, with 8 bases lying between them. This CDR3 is built from 14 residues. CDR1 is SGHTA, CDR2 FQGNSA, per germline. CDR3: CASSLTKTNEKLFF. In DNA form, the CDR3 reads TGTGCCAGCAGCCTTACAAAAACTAATGAAAAACTGTTTTTT.

This chain joins TRBV7-9 and TRBJ2-2; 9 bases are shared with TRBD1. V dropped 5 bases and J dropped 3; count of bases not matched to a gene: 7. Germline V gene lookup returns CDR1 SEHNR and CDR2 FQNEAQ (reference sequence). This CDR3 has 16 residues. CDR3 DNA: TGTGCCAGCAGCCTACGACAGGGGGTGCACACCGGGGAGCTGTTTTTT. Translating gives CASSLRQGVHTGELFF.

This clonotype was recorded many times. V gene TRBV12-3 or TRBV12-4 combines with J gene TRBJ1-6; D is uncertain. The CDR3 totals 13 residues. V was pared by 3 bases and J by 9 bases, with 9 bases between. DNA for the CDR3: TGTGCCAGCAGTTTCCAGGAGAGTTCACCCCTCCACTTT. Protein product: CASSFQESSPLHF.

This clonotype was seen many times. J is TRBJ1-5 and V is TRBV6-1; perhaps TRBD1 as D (5 bases). Trimming took 4 bases from V and 1 from J, leaving 11 bases between them. The length of the CDR3 is 15 residues. Germline V gives CDR1 MNHNS, CDR2 SASEGT. This CDR3 reads CASSGYDRSNQPQHF. CDR3 nucleotide sequence: TGTGCCAGCAGTGGTTACGACAGAAGCAATCAGCCCCAGCATTTT.

This chain connects TRBV12-3 or TRBV12-4 to TRBJ1-2, with 7 bases that match TRBD1. The CDR3 runs to 13 residues. The V segment lost 6 bases and the J segment 7 bases; nucleotides outside the gene matches: 8. CDR3 coding DNA: TGTGCCAGCAGATCGACAGGGCTCGGTGGCTACACCTTC. Encoded protein: CASRSTGLGGYTF.

This chain joins TRBV7-3 and TRBJ2-7, with 10 bases fitting TRBD1. The CDR3 spans 15 residues. Trimming at V came to 2 bases and at J to 2 bases, leaving 3 bases not matched to a gene. CDR1 and CDR2 from the germline V gene are SGHTA and FQGTGA. DNA of the CDR3: TGTGCCAGCAGCTTAGGGACAGGGGTAGCCTACGAGCAGTACTTC. It specifies CASSLGTGVAYEQYF.

Many counts were recorded for this clonotype. This chain uses TRBV10-3 with TRBJ2-5, with D hard to call. Germline lookup yields CDR1 ENHRY and CDR2 SYGVKD. The CDR3 consists of 12 residues. The germline V and J ends were trimmed by 0 bases and 1 base, with 0 bases remaining between them. CDR3 nucleotide sequence: TGTGCCATCAGTGAGTCCCAAGAGACCCAGTACTTC. It translates to CAISESQETQYF.

This clonotype appeared many times. V and J are TRBV12-3 or TRBV12-4 and TRBJ1-2; no reliable D call. V was pared by 6 bases and J by 5 bases, with 16 bases between. The length of the CDR3 is 14 residues. The CDR3 loop is CASSDRGEVYGYTF. In DNA, the CDR3 is TGTGCCAGCAGCGACCGCGGGGAGGTTTATGGCTACACCTTC.

V usage is TRBV12-3 or TRBV12-4 and J usage is TRBJ2-2; TRBD2 matches 8 bases. The CDR3 loop spans 16 amino acids. With 6 bases clipped from V and 3 bases from J, the junction kept 9 bases outside the gene matches. CDR3 protein: CASSPFLAGHTGELFF. In DNA form, the CDR3 reads TGTGCCAGCAGCCCCTTCCTAGCGGGTCACACCGGGGAGCTGTTTTTT.

This chain joins TRBV2 and TRBJ2-1; D is perhaps TRBD2 (6 bases). V gave up 0 bases and J gave up 2 bases, with 8 bases separating them. The CDR3 is 15 amino acids. In germline, CDR1 is SNHLY, CDR2 FYNNEI. Written as DNA, the CDR3 is TGTGCCAGCAGTGAAGCTAGCGGACCCTACAATGAGCAGTTCTTC. This gives the protein CASSEASGPYNEQFF.

This clonotype was recorded a few times. The J gene is TRBJ2-2, the V gene TRBV7-9; TRBD1 might be the D (5 bases). The CDR3 is 16 residues long. The germline V gene encodes CDR1 SEHNR and CDR2 FQNEAQ (reference sequence). The V gene lost 5 bases and the J gene lost 0 bases, with 13 bases spanning the gap. CDR3 loop: CASSPGHPANTGELFF. The CDR3 DNA reads TGTGCCAGCAGCCCCGGACACCCCGCGAACACCGGGGAGCTGTTTTTT.

This rearrangement joins TRBV12-3 or TRBV12-4 to TRBJ2-5, with TRBD2 matching over 7 bases. V lost 7 bases to trimming and J lost 6 bases; unmatched junction nucleotides: 5. The CDR3 extends over 12 amino acids. CDR3 residues: CASTRAGQTQYF. For the CDR3, the DNA is TGTGCCAGCACCCGAGCGGGACAGACCCAGTACTTC.

The chain has TRBV7-2 and TRBJ2-7, with D perhaps TRBD2 (5 bases). The V gene's germline CDR1 is SGHTA and CDR2 FQGNSA. The germline V and J ends were trimmed by 9 bases and 0 bases, with 9 bases remaining between them. The CDR3 length is 12 residues. The CDR3 DNA is TGTGCCAGTATGGGGAGCTCCTACGAGCAGTACTTC. Its translation is CASMGSSYEQYF. Filled out from reference TRBV7-2 and TRBJ2-7, the complete variable domain reads GAGVSQSPSNKVTEKGKDVELRCDPISGHTALYWYRQSLGQGLEFLIYFQGNSAPDKSGLPSDRFSAERTGGSVSTLTIQRTQQEDSAVYLCASMGSSYEQYFGPGTRLTVT.

Only one count was recorded for this clonotype. This chain uses TRBV15 with TRBJ1-2, with TRBD1 matching 7 bases. V gave up 0 bases and J gave up 8 bases; unmatched junction bases: 6. Per the germline V gene, CDR1 is LNHNV and CDR2 is YYDKDF (reference sequence). CDR3 length equals 14 residues. In DNA, the CDR3 is TGTGCCACCAGCAGAGAACAGGGACAGTTGGGCTACACCTTC. Residues: CATSREQGQLGYTF.

This clonotype was detected only a few times. The J gene is TRBJ1-3, the V gene TRBV27, with D possibly TRBD1 on 6 matching bases. The CDR3 length is 13 residues. V lost 5 bases, J lost 8 bases, and 13 bases lay in between. The V gene's germline CDR1 is MNHEY and CDR2 SMNVEV (reference sequence). This chain's CDR3 is CASSPQGQYTIYF. The CDR3 bases are TGTGCCAGCAGTCCCCAAGGACAGTACACCATATATTTT.

The rearrangement links TRBV7-3 to TRBJ2-6, with D perhaps matching TRBD2 (5 bases). Germline CDR1 SGHTA, CDR2 FQGTGA. V was shortened by 3 bases and J by 4 bases, with 16 bases between the two germline ends. There are 17 residues in the CDR3. In DNA form, the CDR3 reads TGTGCCAGCAGCTTGACGGGGTTAGGTTCCGGGGCCAACGTCCTGACTTTC. Translating it yields CASSLTGLGSGANVLTF.

This clonotype was detected many times. V gene TRBV25-1 combines with J gene TRBJ1-2; TRBD1 aligns across 10 bases. The CDR3 runs to 15 residues. Trimming at V came to 3 bases and at J to 3 bases, leaving 4 bases not matched to a gene. Germline V gene lookup returns CDR1 MGHDK and CDR2 SYGVNS. This CDR3 reads CASSDGTGAYYGYTF. The CDR3, as DNA: TGTGCCAGCAGTGATGGGACAGGGGCTTACTATGGCTACACCTTC.

This clonotype was observed at least ten times. V is TRBV12-3 or TRBV12-4 and J is TRBJ1-6; a possible D gene is TRBD1 (5 bases). V lost 3 bases to trimming and J lost 10 bases, with 10 bases between them. The CDR3 has 13 amino acids. The CDR3 DNA follows: TGTGCCAGCAGTTTTGCCAGGGCCTCACCCCTCCACTTT. Translating it yields CASSFARASPLHF.

This clonotype was seen at least ten times. V gene TRBV7-2 combines with J gene TRBJ2-2; maybe TRBD2 (6 bases). Trimming left V 9 bases short and J 4 bases short, with 15 bases between. Germline CDR1 SGHTA, CDR2 FQGNSA. This CDR3 comprises 14 residues. Here the CDR3 reads CARMEGRGTGELFF. The CDR3, as DNA: TGTGCCAGAATGGAGGGCCGTGGCACCGGGGAGCTGTTTTTT.